The present T cell receptor beta chain was sequenced within a study of cytotoxic CD8 clonotypes in ibrutinib-treated CLL. Study results and caveats: Baseline clonality, higher than in age-matched healthy donors, tracked circulating CD8+ T-cell counts.

Cryopreserved PBMCs provided approximately 2.2 micrograms of genomic DNA for the TCR beta libraries. The CDR3 contains 13 residues. With V trimmed by 10 bases and J by 6 bases, 6 bases remained unmatched. From germline, CDR1 is LNHDA and CDR2 SQIVND (reference sequence). In the case of this clone: No antigen is known for it.

Some clones are missing from TCRdb's copy, which holds only in-frame ones; the method was immunoSEQ multiplex PCR. The sample records 100,000 to 150,000 clones, 80% to 90% being singletons. The sequencing here drew on PBMCs, taken after 24 months of ibrutinib treatment. The sequence derives from a human donor with chronic lymphocytic leukemia. This sequence joins TRBV19 and TRBJ2-1; 10 bases line up with TRBD2. The CDR3 bases are TGTGCCACTAGCGGGAGTGGGGTCAATGAGCAGTTCTTC. Translation gives CATSGSGVNEQFF.